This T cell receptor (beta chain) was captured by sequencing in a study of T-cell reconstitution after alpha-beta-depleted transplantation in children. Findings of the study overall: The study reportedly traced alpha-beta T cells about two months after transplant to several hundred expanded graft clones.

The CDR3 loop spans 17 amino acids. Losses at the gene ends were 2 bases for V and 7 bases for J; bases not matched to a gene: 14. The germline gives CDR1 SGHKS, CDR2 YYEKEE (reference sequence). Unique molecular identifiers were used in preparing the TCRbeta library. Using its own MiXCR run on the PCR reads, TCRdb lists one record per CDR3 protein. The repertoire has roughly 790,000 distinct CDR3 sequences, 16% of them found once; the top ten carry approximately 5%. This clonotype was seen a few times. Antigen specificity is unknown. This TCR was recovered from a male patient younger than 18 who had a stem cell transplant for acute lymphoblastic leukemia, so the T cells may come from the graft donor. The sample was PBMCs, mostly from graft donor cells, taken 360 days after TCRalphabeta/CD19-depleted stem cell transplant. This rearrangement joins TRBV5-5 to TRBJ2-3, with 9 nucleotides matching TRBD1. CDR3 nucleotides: TGTGCCAGCAGCTTAGGCCCGGGACAGGGAGTCTCGTATACGCAGTATTTT. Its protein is CASSLGPGQGVSYTQYF.